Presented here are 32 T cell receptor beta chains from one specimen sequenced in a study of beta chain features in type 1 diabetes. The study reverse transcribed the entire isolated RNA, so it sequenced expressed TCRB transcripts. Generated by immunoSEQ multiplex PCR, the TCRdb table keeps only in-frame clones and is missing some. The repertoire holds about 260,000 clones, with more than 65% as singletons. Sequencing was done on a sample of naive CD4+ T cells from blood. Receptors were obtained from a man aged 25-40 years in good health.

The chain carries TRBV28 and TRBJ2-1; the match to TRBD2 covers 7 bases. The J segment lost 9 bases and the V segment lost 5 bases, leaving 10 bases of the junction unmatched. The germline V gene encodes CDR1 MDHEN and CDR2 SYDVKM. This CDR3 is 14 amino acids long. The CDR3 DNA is TGTGCCAGCAGTATCCACGGGACTACGGCTGAGCAGTTCTTC. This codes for CASSIHGTTAEQFF.

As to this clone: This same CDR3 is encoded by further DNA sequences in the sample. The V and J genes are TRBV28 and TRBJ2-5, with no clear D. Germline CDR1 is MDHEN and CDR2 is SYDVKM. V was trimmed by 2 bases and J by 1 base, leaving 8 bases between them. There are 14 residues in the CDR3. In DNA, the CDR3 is TGTGCCAGCAGTTTAAGCCGGGCCCAAGAGACCCAGTACTTC. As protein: CASSLSRAQETQYF.

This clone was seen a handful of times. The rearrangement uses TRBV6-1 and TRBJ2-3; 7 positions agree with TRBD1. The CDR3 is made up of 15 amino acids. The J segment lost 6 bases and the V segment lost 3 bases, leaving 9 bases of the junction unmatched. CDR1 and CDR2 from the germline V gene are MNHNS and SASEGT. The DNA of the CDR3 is TGTGCCAGCAGTGAGGACAGGTTATCATCTGATACGCAGTATTTT. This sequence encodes CASSEDRLSSDTQYF.

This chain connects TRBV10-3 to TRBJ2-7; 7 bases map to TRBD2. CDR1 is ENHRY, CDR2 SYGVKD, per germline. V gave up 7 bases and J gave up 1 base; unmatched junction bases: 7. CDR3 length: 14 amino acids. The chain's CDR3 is CAITPGLPSYEQYF. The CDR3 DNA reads TGTGCCATCACCCCGGGACTACCGTCCTACGAGCAGTACTTC.

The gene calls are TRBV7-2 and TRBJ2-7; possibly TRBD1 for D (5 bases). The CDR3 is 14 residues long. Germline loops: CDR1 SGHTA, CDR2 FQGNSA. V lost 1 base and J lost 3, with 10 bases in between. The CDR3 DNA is TGTGCCAGCAGCTTAGAAGGGGCGCACTACGAGCAGTACTTC. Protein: CASSLEGAHYEQYF.

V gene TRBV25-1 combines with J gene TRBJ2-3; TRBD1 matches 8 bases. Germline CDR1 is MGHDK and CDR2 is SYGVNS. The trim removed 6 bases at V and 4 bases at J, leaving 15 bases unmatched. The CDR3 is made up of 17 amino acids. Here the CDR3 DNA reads TGTGCCAGCAGGGGCCCCAGGGGGACAGGCCAATCAGATACGCAGTATTTT. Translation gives CASRGPRGTGQSDTQYF. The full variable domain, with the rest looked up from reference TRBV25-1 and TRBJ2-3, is EADIYQTPRYLVIGTGKKITLECSQTMGHDKMYWYQQDPGMELHLIHYSYGVNSTEKGDLSSESTVSRIRTEHFPLTLESARPSHTSQYLCASRGPRGTGQSDTQYFGPGTRLTVL.

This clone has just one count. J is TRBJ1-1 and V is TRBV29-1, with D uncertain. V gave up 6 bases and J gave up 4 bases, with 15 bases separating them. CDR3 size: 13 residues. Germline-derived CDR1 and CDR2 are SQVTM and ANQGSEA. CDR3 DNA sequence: TGCAGCGTGGCCCCCGGGGTCCCCACTGAAGCTTTCTTT. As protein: CSVAPGVPTEAFF.

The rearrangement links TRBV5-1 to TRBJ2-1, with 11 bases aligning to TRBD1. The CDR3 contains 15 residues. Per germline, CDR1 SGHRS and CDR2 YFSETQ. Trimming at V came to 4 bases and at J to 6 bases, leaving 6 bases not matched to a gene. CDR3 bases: TGCGCCAGCAGCCCGTCCGGGACAGGGGGCAATGAGCAGTTCTTC. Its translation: CASSPSGTGGNEQFF.

The CDR3 is CASSSASGRSTDTQYF. CDR3 nucleotides: TGTGCCAGCAGCTCAGCTAGCGGGAGAAGCACAGATACGCAGTATTTT. V is TRBV9 and J is TRBJ2-3; 10 positions match TRBD2. The germline gives CDR1 SGDLS, CDR2 YYNGEE. V trimming: 4 bases; J trimming: 0 bases; junction bases outside the gene matches: 5. The CDR3 covers 16 residues.

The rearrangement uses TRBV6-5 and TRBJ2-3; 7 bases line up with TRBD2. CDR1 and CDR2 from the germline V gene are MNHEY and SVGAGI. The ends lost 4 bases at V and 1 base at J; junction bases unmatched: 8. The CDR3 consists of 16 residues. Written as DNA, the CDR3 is TGTGCCAGCAGTTCCCCAGCGGGGAGGGGCACAGATACGCAGTATTTT. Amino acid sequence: CASSSPAGRGTDTQYF.

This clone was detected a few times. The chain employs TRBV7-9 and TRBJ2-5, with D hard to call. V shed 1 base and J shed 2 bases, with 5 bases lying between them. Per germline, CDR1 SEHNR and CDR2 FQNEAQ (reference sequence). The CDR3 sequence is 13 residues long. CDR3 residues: CASSLVPQETQYF. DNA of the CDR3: TGTGCCAGCAGCTTAGTCCCTCAAGAGACCCAGTACTTC.

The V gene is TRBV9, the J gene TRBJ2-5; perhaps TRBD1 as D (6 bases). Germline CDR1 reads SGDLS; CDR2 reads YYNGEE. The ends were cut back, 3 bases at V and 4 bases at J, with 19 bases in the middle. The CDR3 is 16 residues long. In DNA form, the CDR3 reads TGTGCCAGCAGCGACTCCGCAGGGGTCAGGGGAGAGACCCAGTACTTC. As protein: CASSDSAGVRGETQYF.

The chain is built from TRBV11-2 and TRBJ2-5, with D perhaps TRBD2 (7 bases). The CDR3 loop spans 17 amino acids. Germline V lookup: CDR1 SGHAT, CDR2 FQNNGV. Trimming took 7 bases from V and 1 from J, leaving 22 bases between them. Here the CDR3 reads CASTLAGRGGIQETQYF. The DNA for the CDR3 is TGTGCCAGCACCCTCGCAGGCCGCGGGGGCATCCAAGAGACCCAGTACTTC.

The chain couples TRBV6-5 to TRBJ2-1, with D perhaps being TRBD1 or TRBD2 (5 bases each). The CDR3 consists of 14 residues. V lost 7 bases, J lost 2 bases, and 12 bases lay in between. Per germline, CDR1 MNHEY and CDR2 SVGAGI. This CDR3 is CASNLKGPYNEQFF. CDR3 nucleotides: TGTGCCAGCAACCTCAAGGGACCCTACAATGAGCAGTTCTTC.

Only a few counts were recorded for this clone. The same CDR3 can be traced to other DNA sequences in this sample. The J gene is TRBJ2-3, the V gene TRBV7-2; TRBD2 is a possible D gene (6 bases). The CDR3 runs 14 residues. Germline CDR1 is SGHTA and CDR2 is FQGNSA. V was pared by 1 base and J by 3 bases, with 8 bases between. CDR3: CASSLGGNTDTQYF. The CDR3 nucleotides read TGTGCCAGCAGCTTAGGCGGGAATACAGATACGCAGTATTTT.

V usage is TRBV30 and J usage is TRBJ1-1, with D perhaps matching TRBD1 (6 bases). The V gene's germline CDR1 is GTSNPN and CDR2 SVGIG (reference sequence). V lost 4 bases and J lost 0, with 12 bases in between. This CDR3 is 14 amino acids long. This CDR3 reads CAWTGEGMNTEAFF. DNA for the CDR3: TGTGCCTGGACAGGGGAAGGGATGAACACTGAAGCTTTCTTT.

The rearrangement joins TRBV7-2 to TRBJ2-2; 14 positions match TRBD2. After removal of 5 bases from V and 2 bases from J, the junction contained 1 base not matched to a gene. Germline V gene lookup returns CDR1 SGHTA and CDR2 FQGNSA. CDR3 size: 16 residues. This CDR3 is CASSGLAGGNTGELFF. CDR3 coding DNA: TGTGCCAGCAGCGGACTAGCGGGGGGAAACACCGGGGAGCTGTTTTTT.

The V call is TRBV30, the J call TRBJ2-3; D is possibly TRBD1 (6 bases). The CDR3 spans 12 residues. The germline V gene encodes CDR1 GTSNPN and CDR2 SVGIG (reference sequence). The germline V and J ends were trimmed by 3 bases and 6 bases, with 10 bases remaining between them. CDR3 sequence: CAWRGGRDTQYF. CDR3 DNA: TGTGCCTGGAGAGGGGGTAGGGATACGCAGTATTTT.

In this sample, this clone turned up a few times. The CDR3 DNA sequence: TGTGCCACCAGCAGAATGTTGGAGACCCAGTACTTC. Protein sequence: CATSRMLETQYF. The J gene is TRBJ2-5, the V gene TRBV15, with D hard to call. CDR1 LNHNV and CDR2 YYDKDF come from the germline V gene (reference sequence). This CDR3 contains 12 residues. V was shortened by 2 bases and J by 5 bases, with 6 bases between the two germline ends.

The CDR3 sequence: CASSLAAVRQETQYF. The CDR3 nucleotides are TGTGCCAGCAGCTTAGCTGCTGTTCGGCAAGAGACCCAGTACTTC. V and J are TRBV11-2 and TRBJ2-5; D is undetermined. The CDR3 consists of 15 residues. V was cut by 1 base and J by 2 bases, with 11 bases left in between. Germline CDR1 SGHAT, CDR2 FQNNGV.

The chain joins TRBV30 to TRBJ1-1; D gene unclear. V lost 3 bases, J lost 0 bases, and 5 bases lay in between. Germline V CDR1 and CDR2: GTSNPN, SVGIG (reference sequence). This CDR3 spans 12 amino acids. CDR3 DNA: TGTGCCTGGAGGGTACTGAACACTGAAGCTTTCTTT. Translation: CAWRVLNTEAFF.

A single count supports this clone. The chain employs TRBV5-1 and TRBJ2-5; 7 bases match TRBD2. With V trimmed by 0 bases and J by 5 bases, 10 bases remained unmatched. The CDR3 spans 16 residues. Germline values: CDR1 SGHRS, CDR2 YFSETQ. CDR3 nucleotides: TGCGCCAGCAGCTTGGGAGGACTAGGGAGTAGGGAGACCCAGTACTTC. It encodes CASSLGGLGSRETQYF.

The CDR3 protein is CASSPLAGAYEQYF. The CDR3, as DNA: TGTGCCAGCAGCCCCCTAGCGGGAGCCTACGAGCAGTACTTC. This chain connects TRBV27 to TRBJ2-7; 10 nucleotides align to TRBD2. Trimming took 6 bases from V and 2 from J; bases not matched to a gene: 4. Germline V gives CDR1 MNHEY, CDR2 SMNVEV (reference sequence). This CDR3 contains 14 residues.

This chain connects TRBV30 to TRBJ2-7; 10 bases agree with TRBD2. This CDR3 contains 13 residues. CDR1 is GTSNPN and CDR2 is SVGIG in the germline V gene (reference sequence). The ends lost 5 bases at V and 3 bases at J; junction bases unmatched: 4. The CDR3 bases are TGTGCCTGGGGAGGGACTAGCGTCTACGAGCAGTACTTC. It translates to CAWGGTSVYEQYF.

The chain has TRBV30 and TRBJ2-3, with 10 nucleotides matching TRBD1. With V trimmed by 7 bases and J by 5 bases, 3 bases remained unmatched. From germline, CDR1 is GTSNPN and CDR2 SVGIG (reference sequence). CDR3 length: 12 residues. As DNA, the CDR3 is TGTGCCTATCGGACAGGGGGAGATACGCAGTATTTT. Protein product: CAYRTGGDTQYF.

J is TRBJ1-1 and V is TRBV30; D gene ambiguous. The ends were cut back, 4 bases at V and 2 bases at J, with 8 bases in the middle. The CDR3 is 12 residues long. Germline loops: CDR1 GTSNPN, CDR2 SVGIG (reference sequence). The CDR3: CAWTFRNTEAFF. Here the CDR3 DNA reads TGTGCCTGGACCTTTAGAAACACTGAAGCTTTCTTT.

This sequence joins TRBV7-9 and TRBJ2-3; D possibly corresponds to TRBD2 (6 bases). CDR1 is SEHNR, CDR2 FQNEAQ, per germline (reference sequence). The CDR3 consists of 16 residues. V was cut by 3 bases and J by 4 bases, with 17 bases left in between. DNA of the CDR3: TGTGCCAGCAGCTTGCTTCCGGCGGGGAGTCCAGATACGCAGTATTTT. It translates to CASSLLPAGSPDTQYF.

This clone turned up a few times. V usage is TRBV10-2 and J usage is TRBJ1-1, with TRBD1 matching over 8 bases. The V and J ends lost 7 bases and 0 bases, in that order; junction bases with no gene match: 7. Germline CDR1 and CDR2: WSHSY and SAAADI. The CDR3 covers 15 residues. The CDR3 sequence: CASTRTGTMNTEAFF. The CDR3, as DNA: TGCGCCAGCACCCGGACAGGGACCATGAACACTGAAGCTTTCTTT.

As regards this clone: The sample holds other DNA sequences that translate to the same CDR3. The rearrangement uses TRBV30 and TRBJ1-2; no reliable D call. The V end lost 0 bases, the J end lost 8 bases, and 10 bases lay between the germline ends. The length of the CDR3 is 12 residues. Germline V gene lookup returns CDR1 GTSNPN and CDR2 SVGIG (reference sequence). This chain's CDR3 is CAWSVAAYGYTF. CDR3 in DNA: TGTGCCTGGAGTGTGGCGGCCTACGGCTACACCTTC.

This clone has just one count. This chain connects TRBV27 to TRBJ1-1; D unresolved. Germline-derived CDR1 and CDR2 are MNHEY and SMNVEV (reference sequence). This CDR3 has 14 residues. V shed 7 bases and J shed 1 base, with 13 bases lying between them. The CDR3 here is CASNRNTGNTEAFF. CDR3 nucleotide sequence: TGTGCCAGCAATCGGAATACGGGGAACACTGAAGCTTTCTTT.

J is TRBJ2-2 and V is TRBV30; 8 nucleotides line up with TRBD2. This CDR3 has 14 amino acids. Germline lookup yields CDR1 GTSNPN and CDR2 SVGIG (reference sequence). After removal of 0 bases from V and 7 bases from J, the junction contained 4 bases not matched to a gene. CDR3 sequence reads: CAWSVRREGGELFF. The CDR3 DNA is TGTGCCTGGAGTGTACGACGGGAGGGCGGGGAGCTGTTTTTT.

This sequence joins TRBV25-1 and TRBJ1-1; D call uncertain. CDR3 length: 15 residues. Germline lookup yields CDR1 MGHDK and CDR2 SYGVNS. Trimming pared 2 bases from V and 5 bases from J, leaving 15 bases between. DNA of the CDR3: TGTGCCAGCAGTGAAAGTAGGGTTTTGGGGACTGAAGCTTTCTTT. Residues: CASSESRVLGTEAFF.